The 18 T cell receptor beta chains below come from one sample, sequenced in a study of blood T cell repertoires in COVID-19. Sequenced by immunoSEQ multiplex PCR; TCRdb stores in-frame clones only, minus some. Among around 240,000 clones, about nine tenths were seen once, and the ten largest hold approximately 1.3%. Sequenced: PBMCs or T cells enriched from blood (not recorded which). These receptors were collected from a human donor in a cohort exposed to, infected with or recovered from COVID-19 (not recorded which). The donor label of this sample is uncertain.

The V and J genes are TRBV2 and TRBJ2-7; 7 nucleotides align to TRBD2. The CDR3 runs 13 residues. V dropped 8 bases and J dropped 6; count of bases not matched to a gene: 10. The V gene's germline CDR1 is SNHLY and CDR2 FYNNEI. CDR3 DNA sequence: TGTGCCAGCGGGCAGCGGGAAAGAGGCGAGCAGTACTTC. Translated: CASGQRERGEQYF.

V usage is TRBV7-9 and J usage is TRBJ1-2; unclear D gene. Trimming stripped 3 bases from V and 0 bases from J, with 11 bases between. There are 15 residues in the CDR3. Per the germline V gene, CDR1 is SEHNR and CDR2 is FQNEAQ (reference sequence). DNA of the CDR3: TGTGCCAGCAGCTTGTTCGGGGATGCTAACTATGGCTACACCTTC. Translated: CASSLFGDANYGYTF.

The chain links TRBV2 to TRBJ1-5; the match to TRBD1 covers 10 bases. This CDR3 is built from 13 residues. Per the germline V gene, CDR1 is SNHLY and CDR2 is FYNNEI. The V and J ends lost 10 bases and 6 bases, in that order; junction bases with no gene match: 6. CDR3 coding DNA: TGTGCCACCGGACAGGGGGGAGGTCAGCCCCAGCATTTT. Its translation: CATGQGGGQPQHF.

V is TRBV7-9 and J is TRBJ1-1; D not resolved. Germline values: CDR1 SEHNR, CDR2 FQNEAQ (reference sequence). The CDR3 extends over 16 amino acids. The germline V and J ends were trimmed by 5 bases and 1 base, with 17 bases remaining between them. CDR3 sequence (DNA): TGTGCCAGCAGCCGTGCGGGTTACGGGCAGAACACTGAAGCTTTCTTT. It is translated as CASSRAGYGQNTEAFF.

This clone was found once. V and J are TRBV6-6 and TRBJ1-1; 11 bases are a match to TRBD1. Per the germline V gene, CDR1 is MNHNY and CDR2 is SVGAGI (reference sequence). With V trimmed by 5 bases and J by 5 bases, 4 bases remained unmatched. CDR3 length: 14 residues. In nucleotides, the CDR3 is TGTGCCAGCAGTGGACAGGGGGCGCGAACTGAAGCTTTCTTT. Encoded protein: CASSGQGARTEAFF.

The V gene is TRBV7-9, the J gene TRBJ1-1, with 7 bases that match TRBD1. V trimming: 3 bases; J trimming: 0 bases; junction bases outside the gene matches: 7. The CDR3 contains 16 residues. Germline V gene lookup returns CDR1 SEHNR and CDR2 FQNEAQ (reference sequence). The CDR3 protein is CASSLWTGRVNTEAFF. The CDR3 nucleotides read TGTGCCAGCAGCTTGTGGACAGGTCGGGTGAACACTGAAGCTTTCTTT.

V is TRBV2 and J is TRBJ1-3; 8 nucleotides agree with TRBD1. Germline loops: CDR1 SNHLY, CDR2 FYNNEI. V was pared by 6 bases and J by 2 bases, with 3 bases of the junction left unmatched. CDR3 length: 14 amino acids. CDR3 sequence (DNA): TGTGCCAGCAGCGCGGACAGGGCTGGAAACACCATATATTTT. Its protein product is CASSADRAGNTIYF.

V gene TRBV7-2 combines with J gene TRBJ1-2, with 7 nucleotides matching TRBD1. The CDR3 consists of 15 residues. Germline V gives CDR1 SGHTA, CDR2 FQGNSA. V shed 2 bases and J 8 bases; nucleotides not matched to a gene: 11. The CDR3 is CASSLWGTGERGYTF. CDR3 DNA sequence: TGTGCCAGCAGCTTATGGGGAACAGGGGAGAGAGGCTACACCTTC. Drawing the rest from reference TRBV7-2 and TRBJ1-2, the complete variable domain is GAGVSQSPSNKVTEKGKDVELRCDPISGHTALYWYRQSLGQGLEFLIYFQGNSAPDKSGLPSDRFSAERTGGSVSTLTIQRTQQEDSAVYLCASSLWGTGERGYTFGSGTRLTVV.

This sequence joins TRBV15 and TRBJ2-3, with 8 bases identical to TRBD1. The CDR3 consists of 15 residues. J gave up 6 bases and V 0 bases, and 5 bases lay outside the gene matches. Per the germline V gene, CDR1 is LNHNV and CDR2 is YYDKDF (reference sequence). The CDR3 loop is CATSRDRTGTDTQYF. CDR3 sequence (DNA): TGTGCCACCAGCAGAGATCGGACAGGGACTGATACGCAGTATTTT.

J is TRBJ1-3 and V is TRBV7-9; D is possibly TRBD1 (6 bases). Looked up from germline, CDR1 is SEHNR and CDR2 is FQNEAQ (reference sequence). CDR3 size: 16 residues. V was shortened by 4 bases and J by 4 bases, with 17 bases between the two germline ends. The CDR3 loop is CASSSVQGRRGNTIYF. The CDR3 coding sequence is TGTGCCAGCAGCTCCGTCCAGGGGCGAAGGGGAAACACCATATATTTT. The entire variable domain, with the rest obtained from reference TRBV7-9 and TRBJ1-3, is as follows: DTGVSQNPRHKITKRGQNVTFRCDPISEHNRLYWYRQTLGQGPEFLTYFQNEAQLEKSRLLSDRFSAERPKGSFSTLEIQRTEQGDSAMYLCASSSVQGRRGNTIYFGEGSWLTVV.

The chain recombines TRBV6-6 with TRBJ2-3; D unclear. Trimming stripped 7 bases from V and 3 bases from J, with 14 bases between. The CDR3 covers 14 residues. Per the germline V gene, CDR1 is MNHNY and CDR2 is SVGAGI (reference sequence). The CDR3 bases are TGTGCCAGCAAGTCCCCGTCCGGTACAGATACGCAGTATTTT. This gives the protein CASKSPSGTDTQYF.

A note on this clone: Compared with germline, one end of the junction differs, possibly owing to a read error. The CDR3 bases are TGTGCCAGCAGCTTATATGACCCCAGAGGCGACTTC. Its translation is CASSLYDPRGDF. V is TRBV11-2 and J is TRBJ1-2; D remains ambiguous. Germline CDR1 SGHAT, CDR2 FQNNGV. The CDR3 length is 12 residues.

The chain uses TRBV19 and TRBJ2-7, with TRBD2 matching over 10 bases. The J segment lost 0 bases and the V segment lost 7 bases, leaving 3 bases of the junction unmatched. The CDR3 covers 14 residues. Germline loops: CDR1 LNHDA, CDR2 SQIVND (reference sequence). The CDR3 sequence: CASTPSGGSYEQYF. As DNA, the CDR3 is TGTGCCAGTACTCCTAGCGGGGGCTCCTACGAGCAGTACTTC.

This clone was picked up one time. Possible read error: a much larger clone is one base away. V gene TRBV7-9 combines with J gene TRBJ1-2; D is ambiguous. CDR1 and CDR2 from the germline V gene are SEHNR and FQNEAQ (reference sequence). The ends were cut back, 5 bases at V and 2 bases at J, with 9 bases in the middle. This CDR3 is 13 amino acids long. DNA of the CDR3: TGTGCCAGCAGCCCCCCGGGGAACTATGGCTACACCTTC. Translating gives CASSPPGNYGYTF.

The CDR3 loop is CASSPPQGWLGYTF. DNA for the CDR3: TGCGCCAGCAGCCCACCTCAGGGTTGGCTTGGCTACACCTTC. The chain uses TRBV4-1 and TRBJ1-2, with D tentatively TRBD1 (5 bases). The CDR3 runs 14 residues. The germline V and J ends were trimmed by 4 bases and 7 bases, with 16 bases remaining between them. In germline, CDR1 is MGHRA, CDR2 YSYEKL.

The J gene is TRBJ2-2, the V gene TRBV4-2; TRBD1 agrees at 7 bases. CDR1 is LGHNA, CDR2 YNFKEQ, per germline. Unmatched junction bases numbered 9, after V lost 8 bases and J lost 3 bases. This CDR3 spans 15 amino acids. This CDR3 is CASGSRDRDTGELFF. In DNA form, the CDR3 reads TGTGCCAGCGGATCCCGGGACAGAGACACCGGGGAGCTGTTTTTT.

The rearrangement uses TRBV19 and TRBJ2-3; 8 bases are a match to TRBD1. V shed 6 bases and J 4 bases; nucleotides not matched to a gene: 6. CDR3 length equals 14 residues. Germline CDR1 LNHDA, CDR2 SQIVND (reference sequence). CDR3 sequence reads: CASRSDRESDTQYF. CDR3 nucleotide sequence: TGTGCCAGTAGATCGGACAGGGAATCAGATACGCAGTATTTT.

This clone turned up a few times. The V call is TRBV3-1 (or the pseudogene TRBV3-2), the J call TRBJ1-6; 8 bases are shared with TRBD1. The germline V gene has CDR1 LGHDT and CDR2 YNNKEL (reference sequence). V shed 1 base and J 14 bases; nucleotides not matched to a gene: 13. This CDR3 has 16 residues. The CDR3 DNA reads TGTGCCAGCAGCCAAGGGAGAGAGACAGGGGTTGAAACCCTCCACTTT. Its protein is CASSQGRETGVETLHF.